The 31 T cell receptor beta chains listed next were all sequenced from one sample in a study of shared clonotypes between healthy human individuals. The data were produced by immunoSEQ multiplex PCR, yet TCRdb's version contains in-frame clones alone and is incomplete. The table has millions of clones, 90% to 95% seen once; the top ten hold around 0.15%. Sequencing was carried out using naive CD4+ T cells sorted from blood. Subset of the sample: CD45RA+ positively selected. The receptors originated from a man aged 18-30 years in good health.

This rearrangement joins TRBV12-5 to TRBJ2-7; 7 bases line up with TRBD2. The trim removed 7 bases at V and 1 base at J, leaving 13 bases unmatched. CDR3 length equals 16 residues. CDR1 is LGHNT, CDR2 FRNRAP, per germline. CDR3 sequence reads: CASAHGGDRLSYEQYF. The CDR3 nucleotides are TGTGCTAGTGCCCATGGGGGGGATCGCCTATCCTACGAGCAGTACTTC.

V is TRBV21-1 and J is TRBJ2-7. TRBV21-1 is given as a pseudogene. This CDR3 region has 13 residues. This chain's CDR3 is CASSPWTVDEQYF. DNA for the CDR3: TGTGCCAGCAGCCCCTGGACGGTTGACGAGCAGTACTTC.

This sequence joins TRBV6-5 and TRBJ1-4; no clear D. Per germline, CDR1 MNHEY and CDR2 SVGAGI. Between the trimmed V and J ends, which lost 5 bases and 6 bases, there was a span of 16 bases. This CDR3 is 15 amino acids long. CDR3 DNA: TGTGCCAGCAGTCGTCTTTTTGGGGAAGATGAAAAACTGTTTTTT. Translated, it gives CASSRLFGEDEKLFF.

To note about this clone: The same CDR3 can be traced to other DNA sequences in this sample. The chain joins TRBV19 to TRBJ2-2; 8 bases align to TRBD1. The CDR3 has 12 residues. Germline V CDR1 and CDR2: LNHDA, SQIVND (reference sequence). The CDR3 region has the DNA TGTGCTGGACAGGGGAACACCGGGGAGCTGTTTTTT. Translated: CAGQGNTGELFF.

The V gene is TRBV6-5, the J gene TRBJ1-6; weak D call: TRBD1 (5 bases). There are 14 residues in the CDR3. Germline V gives CDR1 MNHEY, CDR2 SVGAGI. The V gene lost 10 bases and the J gene lost 7 bases, with 17 bases spanning the gap. The CDR3 here is CAISAGRLNSPLHF. In DNA form, the CDR3 reads TGTGCCATCTCGGCGGGGCGCCTGAATTCACCCCTCCACTTT.

The chain links TRBV5-4 to TRBJ1-2; TRBD1 matches 7 bases. The ends lost 0 bases at V and 8 bases at J; junction bases unmatched: 7. CDR1 is SGHNT and CDR2 is YYREEE in the germline V gene (reference sequence). This CDR3 spans 14 amino acids. The CDR3 loop is CASSLDNRGRGYTF. The CDR3 DNA reads as TGTGCCAGCAGCTTGGATAACAGGGGAAGAGGCTACACCTTC.

In its sample, this clone was seen a few times. The same CDR3 can be traced to other DNA sequences in this sample. The chain carries TRBV6-5 and TRBJ1-1; D call uncertain. V was trimmed by 6 bases and J by 4 bases, leaving 12 bases between them. Germline loops: CDR1 MNHEY, CDR2 SVGAGI. The CDR3 sequence is 13 residues long. Here the CDR3 DNA reads TGTGCCAGCAGAACCCCGGGTGGCACTGAAGCTTTCTTT. Its translation: CASRTPGGTEAFF.

The chain is built from TRBV11-2 and TRBJ2-2; the D gene is possibly TRBD2 (5 bases). The CDR3 length is 12 residues. Germline CDR1 SGHAT, CDR2 FQNNGV. With 7 bases removed from V and 5 bases from J, the gap between germline ends came to 8 bases. The DNA for the CDR3 is TGTGCCAGCAACTCGGGGACCGGGGAGCTGTTTTTT. Encoded protein: CASNSGTGELFF.

CDR3 nucleotide sequence: TGTGCCAGCGGGACCGCTGGCACGCAGTATTTT. This gives the protein CASGTAGTQYF. This chain uses TRBV25-1 with TRBJ2-3; D could derive from TRBD1 or TRBD2 (5 bases each). In germline, CDR1 is MGHDK, CDR2 SYGVNS. Trimming took off 8 bases at V and 9 bases at J, with 12 bases between the two ends. The CDR3 is made up of 11 amino acids.

The chain combines TRBV4-3 with TRBJ2-7, with TRBD2 matching 8 bases. CDR1 is LGHNA, CDR2 YSLEER, per germline. This CDR3 is built from 15 residues. V gave up 1 base and J gave up 3 bases; unmatched junction bases: 5. The CDR3 sequence is CASSQGRGAYYEQYF. The CDR3 DNA follows: TGCGCCAGCAGCCAAGGGCGGGGGGCCTACTACGAGCAGTACTTC.

The chain uses TRBV28 and TRBJ1-1, with D unclear. Germline CDR1 MDHEN, CDR2 SYDVKM. CDR3 length: 15 residues. V lost 6 bases and J 1 base, leaving 15 bases between the germline ends. CDR3 nucleotide sequence: TGTGCCAGCAGCTTGCCGGGCAGCGGGAACACTGAAGCTTTCTTT. Translation gives CASSLPGSGNTEAFF.

The gene calls are TRBV18 and TRBJ2-4; 12 bases agree with TRBD1. CDR3 size: 14 residues. J lost 11 bases, V lost 5 bases, and 7 bases had no gene match. Germline V gene data show CDR1 as KGHSH and CDR2 as LQKENI. The CDR3 bases are TGTGCCAGCTCAAGGGACAGGGGGCTAACCGTTCAGTACTTC. Residues: CASSRDRGLTVQYF.

The chain is built from TRBV30 and TRBJ1-1; TRBD1 is a possible D gene (6 bases). Germline V gives CDR1 GTSNPN, CDR2 SVGIG (reference sequence). With 3 bases removed from V and 1 base from J, the gap between germline ends came to 18 bases. The CDR3 is 16 residues long. In nucleotides, the CDR3 is TGTGCCTGGAGGGGGGGGCCAGGGAGAGGGAACACTGAAGCTTTCTTT. Amino acids: CAWRGGPGRGNTEAFF.

The chain uses TRBV6-6 and TRBJ2-2; tentatively, D is TRBD1 (5 bases). V lost 4 bases to trimming and J lost 6 bases, with 9 bases between them. CDR3 size: 13 residues. Per germline, CDR1 MNHNY and CDR2 SVGAGI (reference sequence). The CDR3 is CASSLEGAGELFF. CDR3 DNA sequence: TGTGCCAGCAGTTTAGAAGGGGCCGGGGAGCTGTTTTTT.

The rearrangement joins TRBV19 to TRBJ1-1; D unresolved. The CDR3 spans 16 residues. CDR1 is LNHDA and CDR2 is SQIVND in the germline V gene (reference sequence). Trimming left V 0 bases short and J 5 bases short, with 16 bases between. The CDR3 spells CASSIDHTVGGTEAFF. CDR3 sequence (DNA): TGTGCCAGTAGTATAGACCATACAGTTGGAGGTACTGAAGCTTTCTTT.

This chain joins TRBV4-1 and TRBJ1-1; 11 bases map to TRBD1. The germline V gene encodes CDR1 MGHRA and CDR2 YSYEKL. Unmatched junction bases numbered 5, after V lost 0 bases and J lost 5 bases. CDR3 size: 16 residues. This chain's CDR3 is CASSQEGQGVWTEAFF. The CDR3 region has the DNA TGCGCCAGCAGCCAAGAGGGACAGGGGGTATGGACTGAAGCTTTCTTT.

V usage is TRBV28 and J usage is TRBJ1-5; 9 bases fit TRBD1. The CDR3 spans 14 residues. Germline CDR1 reads MDHEN; CDR2 reads SYDVKM. V was pared by 7 bases and J by 6 bases, with 7 bases of the junction left unmatched. For the CDR3, the DNA is TGTGCCAGCACCCAGGACAGGGGAGGTCAGCCCCAGCATTTT. Translation gives CASTQDRGGQPQHF.

The chain recombines TRBV6-1 with TRBJ2-1; 8 positions agree with TRBD2. After removal of 8 bases from V and 7 bases from J, the junction contained 10 bases not matched to a gene. The CDR3 spans 14 residues. The germline CDR1 and CDR2 sequences are MNHNS and SASEGT. CDR3 loop: CASRSELAANEQFF. In DNA form, the CDR3 reads TGTGCCAGCCGCAGTGAACTAGCGGCAAATGAGCAGTTCTTC.

The CDR3 loop is CASSRQGRDYGYTF. CDR3 DNA: TGTGCCAGCAGTCGACAGGGACGGGACTATGGCTACACCTTC. The rearrangement uses TRBV6-5 and TRBJ1-2; TRBD1 aligns across 7 bases. CDR1 and CDR2 (germline): MNHEY, SVGAGI. V was clipped by 5 bases and J by 3 bases; unmatched bases: 6. The CDR3 is made up of 14 amino acids.

A single count supports this clone. Mismatch with germline at one junction end may stem from a read error. The chain joins TRBV12-5 to TRBJ1-2, with TRBD1 as a possible D gene (6 bases). From germline, CDR1 is LGHNT and CDR2 FRNRAP. The CDR3 loop spans 9 amino acids. For the CDR3, the DNA is TGTGCTAGTGGTTTGAGACAGGCCTTC. Protein sequence: CASGLRQAF.

This chain links TRBV5-1 with TRBJ2-2; 7 nucleotides match TRBD2. CDR3 length: 15 amino acids. The germline CDR1 and CDR2 sequences are SGHRS and YFSETQ. V trimming: 6 bases; J trimming: 0 bases; junction bases outside the gene matches: 5. Here the CDR3 reads CASKAGASNTGELFF. The CDR3 DNA follows: TGCGCCAGCAAGGCGGGAGCGTCGAACACCGGGGAGCTGTTTTTT.

This clone occurred once. This chain links TRBV14 with TRBJ1-2, with D possibly matching TRBD1 (6 bases). CDR1 is SGHDN, CDR2 FVKESK, per germline. Trimming left V 0 bases short and J 6 bases short, with 14 bases between. This CDR3 contains 15 residues. For the CDR3, the DNA is TGTGCCAGCAGCCAAGAACAGGGCGGGTACAATGGCTACACCTTC. Amino acids: CASSQEQGGYNGYTF.

This chain links TRBV4-3 with TRBJ2-5, with 11 bases matching TRBD2. This CDR3 comprises 15 residues. With V trimmed by 4 bases and J by 6 bases, 7 bases remained unmatched. Germline V gene sequence: CDR1 LGHNA, CDR2 YSLEER. The CDR3: CASSPVAGGGKTQYF. DNA of the CDR3: TGCGCCAGCAGCCCGGTAGCGGGGGGGGGAAAGACCCAGTACTTC.

This clone was seen a handful of times. The J gene is TRBJ1-2, the V gene TRBV6-6, with 8 bases matching TRBD1. The V gene's germline CDR1 is MNHNY and CDR2 SVGAGI (reference sequence). V was clipped by 6 bases and J by 3 bases; unmatched bases: 6. The CDR3 has 14 amino acids. The CDR3 here is CASRPGQGDYGYTF. Here the CDR3 DNA reads TGTGCCAGCAGGCCCGGACAGGGTGACTATGGCTACACCTTC.

The chain employs TRBV27 and TRBJ2-7; perhaps D is TRBD1 or TRBD2 (5 bases each). CDR1 MNHEY and CDR2 SMNVEV come from the germline V gene (reference sequence). The CDR3 is made up of 16 amino acids. Trimming removed 2 bases from V and 0 bases from J, with 14 bases in between. CDR3 amino acids: CASSLRGTAGSYEQYF. For the CDR3, the DNA is TGTGCCAGCAGTTTAAGAGGGACGGCTGGCTCCTACGAGCAGTACTTC.

The rearrangement uses TRBV6-5 and TRBJ1-1; D gene uncertain. V lost 5 bases and J lost 5, with 15 bases in between. Per germline, CDR1 MNHEY and CDR2 SVGAGI. The CDR3 has 14 residues. CDR3 in amino acids: CASSISGRRTEAFF. As DNA, the CDR3 is TGTGCCAGCAGTATTTCAGGCAGGAGGACTGAAGCTTTCTTT.

The chain links TRBV2 to TRBJ1-1; D is ambiguous. From germline, CDR1 is SNHLY and CDR2 FYNNEI. The CDR3 is made up of 13 amino acids. V was clipped by 7 bases and J by 0 bases, with 9 bases between them. This CDR3 is CASIRYMNTEAFF. CDR3 in DNA: TGTGCCAGCATACGGTACATGAACACTGAAGCTTTCTTT.

The chain couples TRBV4-3 to TRBJ1-4; 12 nucleotides line up with TRBD1. CDR1 and CDR2 from the germline V gene are LGHNA and YSLEER. The CDR3 is made up of 15 amino acids. The V gene end was trimmed by 1 base and the J gene end by 8 bases; junction bases not matched to a gene: 2. The CDR3 nucleotides read TGCGCCAGCAGCCAAGGGGACAGGGGGCACGAAAAACTGTTTTTT. Residues: CASSQGDRGHEKLFF.

This chain links TRBV29-1 with TRBJ1-5, with D uncertain. The CDR3 runs to 14 residues. The germline V gene has CDR1 SQVTM and CDR2 ANQGSEA. The V and J ends lost 1 base and 4 bases respectively, with 11 bases between them. Written as DNA, the CDR3 is TGCAGCGTTGAAGGACGGTGGGGTAATCAGCCCCAGCATTTT. As protein: CSVEGRWGNQPQHF.

V usage is TRBV10-3 and J usage is TRBJ2-3, with no clear D. Germline V CDR1 and CDR2: ENHRY, SYGVKD. The length of the CDR3 is 13 residues. The V end was cut by 0 bases, the J end by 9 bases, with 10 bases between. The CDR3 DNA sequence: TGTGCCATCAGTGAGTCGAATCTGTGGACGCAGTATTTT. Its protein is CAISESNLWTQYF.

The chain recombines TRBV10-3 with TRBJ2-1, with TRBD2 matching 10 bases. Germline CDR1 and CDR2: ENHRY and SYGVKD. Germline trimming cut 0 bases from V and 3 bases from J; bases unmatched to any gene: 2. CDR3 length: 16 amino acids. CDR3 DNA: TGTGCCATCAGTGAGTCACTAGCGGGAATCTACAATGAGCAGTTCTTC. Translated: CAISESLAGIYNEQFF.